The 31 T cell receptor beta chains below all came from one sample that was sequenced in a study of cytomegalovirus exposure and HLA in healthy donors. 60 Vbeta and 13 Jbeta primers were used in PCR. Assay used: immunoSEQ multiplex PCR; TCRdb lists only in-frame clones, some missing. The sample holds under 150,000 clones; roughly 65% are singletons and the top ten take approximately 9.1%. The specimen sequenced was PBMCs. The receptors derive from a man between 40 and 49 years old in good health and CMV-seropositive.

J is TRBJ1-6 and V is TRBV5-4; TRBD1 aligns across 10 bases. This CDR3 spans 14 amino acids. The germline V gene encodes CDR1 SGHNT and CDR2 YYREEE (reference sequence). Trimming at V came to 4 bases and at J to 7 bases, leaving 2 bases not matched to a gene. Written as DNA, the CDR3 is TGTGCCAGCAGCATGGGACAGGGGAATTCACCCCTCCACTTT. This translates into CASSMGQGNSPLHF.

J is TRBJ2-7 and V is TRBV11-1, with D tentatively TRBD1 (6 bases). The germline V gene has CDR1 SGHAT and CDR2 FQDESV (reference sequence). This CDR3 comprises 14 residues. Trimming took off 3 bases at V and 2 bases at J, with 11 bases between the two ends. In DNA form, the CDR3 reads TGTGCCAGCAGCTTTACAGGGTCAACCTACGAGCAGTACTTC. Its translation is CASSFTGSTYEQYF.

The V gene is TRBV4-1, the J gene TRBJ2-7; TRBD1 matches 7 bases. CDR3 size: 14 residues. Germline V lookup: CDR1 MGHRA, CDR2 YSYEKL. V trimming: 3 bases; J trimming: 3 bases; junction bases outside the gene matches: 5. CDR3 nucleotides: TGCGCCAGCAGCCACCGGGACAGCAACTACGAGCAGTACTTC. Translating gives CASSHRDSNYEQYF.

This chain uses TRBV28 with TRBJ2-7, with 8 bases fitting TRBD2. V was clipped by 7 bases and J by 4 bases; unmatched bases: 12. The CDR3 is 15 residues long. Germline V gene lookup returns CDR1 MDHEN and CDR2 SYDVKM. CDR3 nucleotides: TGTGCCAGCAAGCACGGGGCAGCGGGAGATTACGAGCAGTACTTC. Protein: CASKHGAAGDYEQYF.

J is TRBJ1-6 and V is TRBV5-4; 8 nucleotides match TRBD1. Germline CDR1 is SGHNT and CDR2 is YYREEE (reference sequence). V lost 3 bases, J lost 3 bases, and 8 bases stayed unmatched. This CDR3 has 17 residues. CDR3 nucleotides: TGTGCCAGCAGCTCCGCAGGGGGCCCAAACTATAATTCACCCCTCCACTTT. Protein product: CASSSAGGPNYNSPLHF.

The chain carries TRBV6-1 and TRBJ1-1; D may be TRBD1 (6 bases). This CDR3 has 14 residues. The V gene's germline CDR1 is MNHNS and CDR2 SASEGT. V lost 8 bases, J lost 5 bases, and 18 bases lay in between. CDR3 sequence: CASSRTEPRTEAFF. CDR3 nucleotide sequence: TGTGCCAGCTCCCGGACAGAACCGAGGACTGAAGCTTTCTTT.

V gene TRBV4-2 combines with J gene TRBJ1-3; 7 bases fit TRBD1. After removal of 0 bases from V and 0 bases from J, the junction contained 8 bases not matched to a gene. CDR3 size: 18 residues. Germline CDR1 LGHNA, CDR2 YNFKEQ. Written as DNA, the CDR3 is TGTGCCAGCAGCCAAGATCGATGGTACAGGGGCTCTGGAAACACCATATATTTT. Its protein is CASSQDRWYRGSGNTIYF.

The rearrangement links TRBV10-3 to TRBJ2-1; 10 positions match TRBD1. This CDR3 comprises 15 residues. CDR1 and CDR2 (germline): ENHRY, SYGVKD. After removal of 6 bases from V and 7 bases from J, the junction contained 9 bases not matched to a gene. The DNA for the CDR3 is TGTGCCATCAGAGACCGGGACAGGGGTGGGAATGAGCAGTTCTTC. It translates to CAIRDRDRGGNEQFF.

Here the CDR3 DNA reads TGTGCCAGCACCCACGGGACTGACTACGAGCAGTACTTC. As protein: CASTHGTDYEQYF. This rearrangement joins TRBV6-6 to TRBJ2-5; D possibly corresponds to TRBD2 (6 bases). The DNA end favors TRBJ2-7, so the J call may be wrong. CDR1 and CDR2 (germline): MNHNY, SVGAGI (reference sequence). The CDR3 totals 13 residues.

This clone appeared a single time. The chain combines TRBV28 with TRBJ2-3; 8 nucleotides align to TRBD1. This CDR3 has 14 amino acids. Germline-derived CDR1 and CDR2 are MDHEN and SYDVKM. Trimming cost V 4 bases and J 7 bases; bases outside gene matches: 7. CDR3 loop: CASSSRQGRNTQYF. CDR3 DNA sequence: TGTGCCAGCAGTTCGCGACAGGGGAGAAATACGCAGTATTTT.

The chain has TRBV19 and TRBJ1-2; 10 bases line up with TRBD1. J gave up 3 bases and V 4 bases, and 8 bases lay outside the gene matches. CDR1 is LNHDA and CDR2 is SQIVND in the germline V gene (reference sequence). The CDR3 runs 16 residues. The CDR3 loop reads CASSSLGDRGDYGYTF. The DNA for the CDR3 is TGTGCCAGTAGTAGCTTAGGGGACAGGGGAGACTATGGCTACACCTTC.

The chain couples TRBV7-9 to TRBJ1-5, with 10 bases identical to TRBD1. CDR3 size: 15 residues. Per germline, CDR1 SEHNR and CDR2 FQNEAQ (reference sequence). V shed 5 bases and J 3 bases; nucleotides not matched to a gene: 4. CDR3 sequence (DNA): TGTGCCAGCAGCACCGGGACAGGGGCCAATCAGCCCCAGCATTTT. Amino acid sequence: CASSTGTGANQPQHF.

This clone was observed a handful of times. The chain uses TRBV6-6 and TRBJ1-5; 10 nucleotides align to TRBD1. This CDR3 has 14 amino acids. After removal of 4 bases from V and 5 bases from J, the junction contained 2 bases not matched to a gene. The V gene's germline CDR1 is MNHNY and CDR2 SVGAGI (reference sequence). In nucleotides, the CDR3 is TGTGCCAGCAGTTCGGACAGGGGGTATCAGCCCCAGCATTTT. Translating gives CASSSDRGYQPQHF.

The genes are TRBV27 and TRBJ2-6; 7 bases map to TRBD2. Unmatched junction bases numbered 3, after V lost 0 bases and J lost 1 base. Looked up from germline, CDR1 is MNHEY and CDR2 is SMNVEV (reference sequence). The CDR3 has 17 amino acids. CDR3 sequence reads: CASSLSSGMSGANVLTF. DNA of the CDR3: TGTGCCAGCAGTTTATCCAGCGGGATGTCTGGGGCCAACGTCCTGACTTTC.

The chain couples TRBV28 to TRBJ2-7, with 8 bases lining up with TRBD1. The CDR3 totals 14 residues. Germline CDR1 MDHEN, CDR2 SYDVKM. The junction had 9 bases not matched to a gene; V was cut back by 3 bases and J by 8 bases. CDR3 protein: CASSFEVGQGKQYF. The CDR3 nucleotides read TGTGCCAGCAGTTTTGAAGTCGGACAGGGTAAGCAGTACTTC.

The CDR3 loop reads CASSTSGRASYEQYF. In DNA, the CDR3 is TGTGCCAGCAGTACTAGCGGGAGGGCGTCCTACGAGCAGTACTTC. The chain has TRBV6-5 and TRBJ2-7; 13 bases align to TRBD2. Germline assignment: CDR1 MNHEY and CDR2 SVGAGI. J was trimmed by 1 base and V by 5 bases; bases with no gene match: 2. The CDR3 length is 15 residues.

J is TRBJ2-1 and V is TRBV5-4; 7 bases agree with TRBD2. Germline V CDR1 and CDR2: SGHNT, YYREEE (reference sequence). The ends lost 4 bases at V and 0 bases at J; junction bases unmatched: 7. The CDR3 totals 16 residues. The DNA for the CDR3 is TGTGCCAGCAGCAGGGACTATATAAGCTCCTACAATGAGCAGTTCTTC. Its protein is CASSRDYISSYNEQFF.

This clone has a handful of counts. The CDR3 region is CASTQTLNTEAFF. The CDR3, as DNA: TGTGCCAGTACCCAGACACTGAACACTGAAGCTTTCTTT. The chain is built from TRBV19 and TRBJ1-1; no definite D call. CDR1 and CDR2 from the germline V gene are LNHDA and SQIVND (reference sequence). The germline V and J ends were trimmed by 7 bases and 0 bases, with 9 bases remaining between them. There are 13 residues in the CDR3.

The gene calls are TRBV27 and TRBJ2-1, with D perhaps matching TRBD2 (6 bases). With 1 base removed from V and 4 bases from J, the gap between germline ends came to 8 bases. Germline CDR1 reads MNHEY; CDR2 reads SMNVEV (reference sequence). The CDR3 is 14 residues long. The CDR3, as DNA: TGTGCCAGCAGTTTATATGGACTATACAATGAGCAGTTCTTC. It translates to CASSLYGLYNEQFF.

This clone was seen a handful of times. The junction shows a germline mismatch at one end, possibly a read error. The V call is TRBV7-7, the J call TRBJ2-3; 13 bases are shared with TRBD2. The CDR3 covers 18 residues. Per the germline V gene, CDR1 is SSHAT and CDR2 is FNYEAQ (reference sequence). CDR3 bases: TGTGCTAGCAGCCTGAGACTAGCGGGGGGCGGCTCGAATGATACGCAGTATTTT. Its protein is CASSLRLAGGGSNDTQYF. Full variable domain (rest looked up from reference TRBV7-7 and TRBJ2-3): GAGVSQSPRYKVTKRGQDVTLRCDPISSHATLYWYQQALGQGPEFLTYFNYEAQPDKSGLPSDRFSAERPEGSISTLTIQRTEQRDSAMYRCASSLRLAGGGSNDTQYFGPGTRLTVL.

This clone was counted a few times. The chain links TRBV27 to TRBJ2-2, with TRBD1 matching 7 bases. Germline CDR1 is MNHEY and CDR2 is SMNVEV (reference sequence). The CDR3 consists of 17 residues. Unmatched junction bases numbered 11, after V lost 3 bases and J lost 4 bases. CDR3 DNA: TGTGCCAGCAGTTTCGATTTCTGGACAGGAGGCACCGGGGAGCTGTTTTTT. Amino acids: CASSFDFWTGGTGELFF.

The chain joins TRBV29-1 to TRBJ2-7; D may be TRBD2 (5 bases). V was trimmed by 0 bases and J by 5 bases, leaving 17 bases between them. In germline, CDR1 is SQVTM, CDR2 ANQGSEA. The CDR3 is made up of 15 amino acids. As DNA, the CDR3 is TGCAGCGTTGAAGATGACCGTCGAGGGTTCAACGAGCAGTACTTC. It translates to CSVEDDRRGFNEQYF.

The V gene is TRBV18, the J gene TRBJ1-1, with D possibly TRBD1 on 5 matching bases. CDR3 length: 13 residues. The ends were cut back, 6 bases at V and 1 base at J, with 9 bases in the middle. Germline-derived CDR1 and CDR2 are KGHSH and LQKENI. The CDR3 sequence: CASSEGQNTEAFF. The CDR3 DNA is TGTGCCAGCTCCGAAGGACAGAACACTGAAGCTTTCTTT.

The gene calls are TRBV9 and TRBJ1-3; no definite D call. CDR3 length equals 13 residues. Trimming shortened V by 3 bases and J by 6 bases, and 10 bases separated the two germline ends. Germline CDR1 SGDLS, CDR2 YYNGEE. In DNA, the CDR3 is TGTGCCAGCAGCGCTACGGGTGAAAACACCATATATTTT. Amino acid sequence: CASSATGENTIYF.

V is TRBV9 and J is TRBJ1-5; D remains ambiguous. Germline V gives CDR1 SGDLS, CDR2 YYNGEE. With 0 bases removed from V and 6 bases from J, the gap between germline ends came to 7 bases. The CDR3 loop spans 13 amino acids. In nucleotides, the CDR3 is TGTGCCAGCAGCGTAGCTACGGGTCAGCCCCAGCATTTT. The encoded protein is CASSVATGQPQHF. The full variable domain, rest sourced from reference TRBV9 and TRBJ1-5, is DSGVTQTPKHLITATGQRVTLRCSPRSGDLSVYWYQQSLDQGLQFLIQYYNGEERAKGNILERFSAQQFPDLHSELNLSSLELGDSALYFCASSVATGQPQHFGDGTRLSIL.

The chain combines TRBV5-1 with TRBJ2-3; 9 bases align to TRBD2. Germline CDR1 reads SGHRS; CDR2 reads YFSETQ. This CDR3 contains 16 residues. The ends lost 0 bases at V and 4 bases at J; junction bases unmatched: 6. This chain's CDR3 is CASSLDLAGVSDTQYF. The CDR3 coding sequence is TGCGCCAGCAGCTTGGATTTAGCGGGGGTGTCAGATACGCAGTATTTT.

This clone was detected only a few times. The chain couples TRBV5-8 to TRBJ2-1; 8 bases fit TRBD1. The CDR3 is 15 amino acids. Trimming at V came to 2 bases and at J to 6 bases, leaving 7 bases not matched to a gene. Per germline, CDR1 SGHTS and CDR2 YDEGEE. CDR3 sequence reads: CASSFGTGLFNEQFF. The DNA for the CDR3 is TGTGCCAGCAGCTTTGGGACAGGACTGTTCAATGAGCAGTTCTTC.

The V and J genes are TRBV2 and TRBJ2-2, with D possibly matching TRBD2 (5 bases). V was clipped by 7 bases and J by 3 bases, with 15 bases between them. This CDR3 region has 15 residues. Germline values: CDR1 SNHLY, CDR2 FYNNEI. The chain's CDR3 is CASKMGSEYTGELFF. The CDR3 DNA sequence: TGTGCCAGCAAGATGGGTAGCGAGTACACCGGGGAGCTGTTTTTT. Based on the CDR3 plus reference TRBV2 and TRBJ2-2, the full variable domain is EPEVTQTPSHQVTQMGQEVILRCVPISNHLYFYWYRQILGQKVEFLVSFYNNEISEKSEIFDDQFSVERPDGSNFTLKIRSTKLEDSAMYFCASKMGSEYTGELFFGEGSRLTVL.

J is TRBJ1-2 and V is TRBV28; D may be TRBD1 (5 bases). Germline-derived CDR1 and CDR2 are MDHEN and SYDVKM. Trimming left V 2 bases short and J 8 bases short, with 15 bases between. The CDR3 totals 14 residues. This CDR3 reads CASSLTAGLIGYTF. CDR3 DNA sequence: TGTGCCAGCAGTTTAACGGCAGGGCTGATCGGCTACACCTTC.

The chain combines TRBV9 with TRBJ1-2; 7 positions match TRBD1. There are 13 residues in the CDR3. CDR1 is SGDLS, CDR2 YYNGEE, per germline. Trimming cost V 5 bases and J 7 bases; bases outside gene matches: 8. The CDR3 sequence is CASRPQGGGGYTF. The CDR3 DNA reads TGTGCCAGCAGGCCTCAGGGGGGTGGTGGCTACACCTTC.

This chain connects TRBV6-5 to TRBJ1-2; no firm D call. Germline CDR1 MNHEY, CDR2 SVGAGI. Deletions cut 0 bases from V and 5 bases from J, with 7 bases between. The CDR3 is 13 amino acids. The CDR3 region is CASSYSNRYGYTF. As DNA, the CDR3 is TGTGCCAGCAGTTACTCTAACCGGTATGGCTACACCTTC.